These 26 T cell receptor beta chains came from one sample sequenced in a study of T-cell memory formation after mild COVID-19. TCRdb used MiXCR to reprocess the 5' RACE reads, holding one entry per CDR3 protein. This table has around 510,000 distinct CDR3 sequences, 20% to 25% appearing once. Sequenced: PBMCs or a T cell subset sorted from them (not recorded which). The receptors come from an adult woman who had mild COVID-19 (a few samples of this study predate the infection). Cell type and time point are not known.

The chain employs TRBV15 and TRBJ1-2; TRBD1 might be the D (6 bases). V lost 3 bases and J lost 5, with 7 bases in between. Per germline, CDR1 LNHNV and CDR2 YYDKDF (reference sequence). CDR3 length equals 12 residues. CDR3 DNA sequence: TGTGCCACCAGCAGTCAGGGGTATGGCTACACCTTC. Translating it yields CATSSQGYGYTF.

This clonotype was seen more than once but under ten times. The V and J genes are TRBV27 and TRBJ2-1; the match to TRBD2 covers 10 bases. The CDR3 sequence is 15 residues long. The V gene end was trimmed by 9 bases and the J gene end by 9 bases; junction bases not matched to a gene: 14. Germline V CDR1 and CDR2: MNHEY, SMNVEV (reference sequence). The CDR3 loop reads CASKRGGLYISEQFF. The DNA of the CDR3 is TGTGCCAGTAAGCGGGGGGGCCTTTATATTAGTGAGCAGTTCTTC.

This clonotype occurred a few times. The CDR3, as DNA: TGCGCCAGCAGCCGGACGACTAGCGGAAAAGAGACCCAGTACTTC. It yields the protein CASSRTTSGKETQYF. V gene TRBV4-3 combines with J gene TRBJ2-5; TRBD2 agrees at 9 bases. V dropped 4 bases and J dropped 3; count of bases not matched to a gene: 6. CDR1 LGHNA and CDR2 YSLEER come from the germline V gene. The CDR3 contains 15 residues.

This clonotype occurred a few times. V usage is TRBV12-3 or TRBV12-4 and J usage is TRBJ2-3; D is perhaps TRBD1 (6 bases). Trimming pared 5 bases from V and 1 base from J, leaving 10 bases between. The CDR3 runs to 14 residues. Here the CDR3 reads CASSRTVGTDTQYF. Here the CDR3 DNA reads TGTGCCAGCAGTCGGACAGTTGGCACAGATACGCAGTATTTT.

V is TRBV5-4 and J is TRBJ2-7; TRBD1 agrees at 7 bases. V lost 4 bases and J lost 3; bases outside the gene matches: 13. CDR1 is SGHNT, CDR2 YYREEE, per germline (reference sequence). The CDR3 runs to 16 residues. CDR3 amino acids: CASSAEQGPGGYEQYF. The CDR3 nucleotides are TGTGCCAGCAGCGCGGAACAGGGGCCTGGAGGCTACGAGCAGTACTTC.

The chain combines TRBV20-1 with TRBJ2-3; 11 bases are shared with TRBD2. The CDR3 length is 15 residues. Germline V lookup: CDR1 DFQATT, CDR2 SNEGSKA (reference sequence). The V gene end was trimmed by 8 bases and the J gene end by 0 bases; junction bases not matched to a gene: 7. DNA for the CDR3: TGCAGTCCTTCGACTAGCGGGACTAGCACAGATACGCAGTATTTT. Protein: CSPSTSGTSTDTQYF.

This clonotype was seen a few times. The V gene is TRBV25-1, the J gene TRBJ1-5; D gene uncertain. V was clipped by 3 bases and J by 6 bases, with 12 bases between them. The CDR3 has 14 amino acids. The germline CDR1 and CDR2 sequences are MGHDK and SYGVNS. The CDR3 is CASSDGLLGQPQHF. CDR3 bases: TGTGCCAGCAGTGACGGCCTCTTGGGTCAGCCCCAGCATTTT.

This chain uses TRBV14 with TRBJ2-5, with TRBD1 as a possible D gene (7 bases). The CDR3 length is 14 residues. V lost 4 bases and J lost 7, with 16 bases in between. Germline V gives CDR1 SGHDN, CDR2 FVKESK. CDR3 in amino acids: CASSPRDSVGTQYF. In nucleotides, the CDR3 is TGTGCCAGCAGCCCGCGGGACAGCGTCGGGACCCAGTACTTC.

The rearrangement joins TRBV29-1 to TRBJ1-2; tentative D call: TRBD1 (6 bases). CDR3 length equals 12 residues. Per germline, CDR1 SQVTM and CDR2 ANQGSEA. V dropped 6 bases and J dropped 0 bases, with 8 bases sitting between them. The CDR3 loop is CSVAGANYGYTF. CDR3 nucleotides: TGCAGCGTGGCAGGGGCTAACTATGGCTACACCTTC.

The table lists this clonotype with many counts. This rearrangement joins TRBV12-3 or TRBV12-4 to TRBJ2-7, with D possibly being TRBD1 (5 bases). The CDR3 consists of 15 residues. V dropped 2 bases and J dropped 1 base, with 12 bases sitting between them. CDR3 sequence: CASSLSGHLSYEQYF. The CDR3 DNA follows: TGTGCCAGCAGTTTATCTGGACACCTATCCTACGAGCAGTACTTC.

Only a few counts were recorded for this clonotype. The V call is TRBV18, the J call TRBJ1-5, with 9 bases aligning to TRBD1. This CDR3 has 16 residues. The trim removed 5 bases at V and 1 base at J, leaving 6 bases unmatched. From germline, CDR1 is KGHSH and CDR2 LQKENI. CDR3 sequence (DNA): TGTGCCAGCTCAGCGACAGGGGGTGCGAGCAATCAGCCCCAGCATTTT. It translates to CASSATGGASNQPQHF.

V is TRBV7-2 and J is TRBJ2-1, with TRBD2 identical over 8 bases. J was trimmed by 8 bases and V by 6 bases; bases with no gene match: 9. The CDR3 covers 14 residues. Germline V gene lookup returns CDR1 SGHTA and CDR2 FQGNSA. CDR3 DNA sequence: TGTGCCAGCAGTCGGCCGGGGGGGCTCGATGAGCAGTTCTTC. Translation: CASSRPGGLDEQFF.

This clonotype was seen a handful of times. The genes are TRBV10-3 and TRBJ2-7, with 9 bases lining up with TRBD1. The length of the CDR3 is 16 residues. The germline V gene has CDR1 ENHRY and CDR2 SYGVKD. Germline trimming cut 3 bases from V and 4 bases from J; bases unmatched to any gene: 10. Here the CDR3 DNA reads TGTGCCATCAGTGATTCGGGACAGGGCTTAAAATACGAGCAGTACTTC. Translating gives CAISDSGQGLKYEQYF.

This clonotype was observed a few times. V is TRBV7-2 and J is TRBJ1-1, with D uncertain. The germline CDR1 and CDR2 sequences are SGHTA and FQGNSA. The CDR3 runs 14 residues. Trimming cost V 5 bases and J 4 bases, with 14 bases left between them. CDR3 sequence reads: CASSKGPSGTEAFF. The CDR3 DNA reads as TGTGCCAGCAGCAAAGGGCCCTCGGGCACTGAAGCTTTCTTT.

A few counts support this clonotype. The chain combines TRBV7-9 with TRBJ2-5; D perhaps matches TRBD1 (6 bases). Germline V CDR1 and CDR2: SEHNR, FQNEAQ (reference sequence). The CDR3 has 16 residues. V was shortened by 5 bases and J by 2 bases, with 18 bases between the two germline ends. In DNA, the CDR3 is TGTGCCAGCAGCCCCGTCCCTGGGACACTGCAAGAGACCCAGTACTTC. The encoded protein is CASSPVPGTLQETQYF.

The V gene is TRBV5-1, the J gene TRBJ2-3; 16 bases align to TRBD2. V lost 4 bases, J lost 4 bases, and 9 bases stayed unmatched. This CDR3 is 18 amino acids long. Germline lookup yields CDR1 SGHRS and CDR2 YFSETQ. The CDR3 loop reads CASSLSGLAGGPSDTQYF. The CDR3 region has the DNA TGCGCCAGCAGCCTCTCGGGACTAGCGGGGGGGCCCTCAGATACGCAGTATTTT.

The chain links TRBV5-1 to TRBJ2-1, with 9 bases that match TRBD1. Germline lookup yields CDR1 SGHRS and CDR2 YFSETQ. The CDR3 is 16 amino acids. Trimming at V came to 1 base and at J to 8 bases, leaving 10 bases not matched to a gene. Written as DNA, the CDR3 is TGCGCCAGCAGCTTGCCTTCCGGGACAGGGATCGATGAGCAGTTCTTC. It yields the protein CASSLPSGTGIDEQFF.

This clonotype was detected only a few times. The gene calls are TRBV7-2 and TRBJ2-7, with 7 bases identical to TRBD2. Germline V CDR1 and CDR2: SGHTA, FQGNSA. Trimming removed 8 bases from V and 3 bases from J; junction bases left unmatched: 16. The CDR3 sequence is 16 residues long. CDR3 DNA: TGTGCCAGCCAGCTTAGACCCACGGGACTAAGCTACGAGCAGTACTTC. This encodes CASQLRPTGLSYEQYF. The full variable domain, rest sourced from reference TRBV7-2 and TRBJ2-7, is GAGVSQSPSNKVTEKGKDVELRCDPISGHTALYWYRQSLGQGLEFLIYFQGNSAPDKSGLPSDRFSAERTGGSVSTLTIQRTQQEDSAVYLCASQLRPTGLSYEQYFGPGTRLTVT.

The chain has TRBV5-1 and TRBJ2-5; 9 bases align to TRBD2. CDR1 and CDR2 (germline): SGHRS, YFSETQ. Trimming removed 0 bases from V and 4 bases from J; junction bases left unmatched: 7. The CDR3 sequence is 16 residues long. DNA of the CDR3: TGCGCCAGCAGCTTGGTTGTGGCGGGGGGGCCAGAGACCCAGTACTTC. It specifies CASSLVVAGGPETQYF.

The sample holds a few counts of this clonotype. The chain is built from TRBV6-5 and TRBJ2-2, with D tentatively TRBD1 (7 bases). There are 15 residues in the CDR3. CDR1 is MNHEY and CDR2 is SVGAGI in the germline V gene. The V and J ends lost 4 bases and 2 bases respectively, with 11 bases between them. The DNA of the CDR3 is TGTGCCAGCAGTTCCCAGGGGGGTAACACCGGGGAGCTGTTTTTT. It yields the protein CASSSQGGNTGELFF.

This clonotype was seen more than once but under ten times. The rearrangement uses TRBV24-1 and TRBJ2-3, with D possibly being TRBD1 or TRBD2 (5 bases each). Germline loops: CDR1 KGHDR, CDR2 SFDVKD. The CDR3 has 14 amino acids. The V end was cut by 9 bases, the J end by 1 base, with 13 bases between. The CDR3 here is CATGDRPGTDTQYF. Written as DNA, the CDR3 is TGTGCCACCGGGGACCGCCCGGGCACAGATACGCAGTATTTT.

This clonotype was observed a handful of times. J is TRBJ2-1 and V is TRBV24-1, with 10 positions matching TRBD2. This CDR3 contains 18 residues. V lost 6 bases and J lost 0; bases outside the gene matches: 10. Germline V lookup: CDR1 KGHDR, CDR2 SFDVKD. CDR3 nucleotides: TGTGCCACCAGTTCAGCGGGAGGGCGAACAAGCTCCTACAATGAGCAGTTCTTC. It encodes CATSSAGGRTSSYNEQFF.

V usage is TRBV12-3 or TRBV12-4 and J usage is TRBJ2-3; D perhaps matches TRBD2 (7 bases). The CDR3 covers 13 residues. Trimming removed 5 bases at V and 4 bases at J, with 10 bases between. The CDR3 sequence is CASSGGASDTQYF. Written as DNA, the CDR3 is TGTGCCAGCAGTGGGGGGGCGTCAGATACGCAGTATTTT.

This clonotype was counted only a few times. The genes are TRBV15 and TRBJ2-1, with 12 nucleotides matching TRBD2. CDR1 and CDR2 from the germline V gene are LNHNV and YYDKDF (reference sequence). CDR3 length equals 20 residues. J was trimmed by 0 bases and V by 3 bases; bases with no gene match: 12. The CDR3 DNA sequence: TGTGCCACCAGCAGTTACGGACTAGCGGGAATGTTCAGCTCCTACAATGAGCAGTTCTTC. Translated, it gives CATSSYGLAGMFSSYNEQFF.

The chain recombines TRBV20-1 with TRBJ2-7; D may be TRBD1 (6 bases). Trimming shortened V by 1 base and J by 0 bases, and 13 bases separated the two germline ends. The CDR3 covers 15 residues. The germline gives CDR1 DFQATT, CDR2 SNEGSKA (reference sequence). CDR3 in DNA: TGCAGTGCTAGAGGCCCGGGACATAGCTCCTACGAGCAGTACTTC. Translating it yields CSARGPGHSSYEQYF.

This clonotype was counted once. This chain uses TRBV7-2 with TRBJ2-5; a weak D match, TRBD2 (7 bases). CDR1 is SGHTA and CDR2 is FQGNSA in the germline V gene. This CDR3 has 14 amino acids. V lost 5 bases and J 5 bases, leaving 15 bases between the germline ends. The CDR3 is CASSHSGGRETQYF. The DNA for the CDR3 is TGTGCCAGCAGCCACTCCGGGGGGCGGGAGACCCAGTACTTC.